This entry concerns a single T cell receptor (beta chain). What it binds is not known. Via MiXCR, TCRdb re-called the reads, giving one row per CDR3 protein. This table has some 600,000 distinct CDR3 sequences, 20% to 25% appearing once. Germline lookup yields CDR1 MDHEN and CDR2 SYDVKM. The V end was cut by 6 bases, the J end by 4 bases, with 18 bases between. The CDR3 consists of 15 residues. The data were taken from a study of T cell repertoires in cytomegalovirus infection. Turning to the study itself: From public TCR beta signatures came an indication of both CMV infection and matching HLA type. General study findings and limits: Identification of carriers of CMV plus the relevant HLA was performed using cumulative public TCR beta family frequency. HLA-C-restricted CMV clonotypes gave the most frequent clonotype in two of eight donors.

The receptor was isolated from a human donor in good health (CMV status not recorded). Some clones in this sample may be carry-over from other donors' samples. The chain joins TRBV28 to TRBJ1-2; a possible D gene is TRBD1 (5 bases). The source material was CD8+ T cells from PBMCs. The CDR3 loop reads CASSSIRDGAYGYTF. In DNA form, the CDR3 reads TGTGCCAGCAGCTCGATTCGGGACGGAGCCTATGGCTACACCTTC.